This TCR beta chain was profiled in a study of cytomegalovirus exposure and HLA in healthy donors. The data were produced by immunoSEQ multiplex PCR, yet TCRdb's version contains in-frame clones alone and is incomplete. The repertoire includes some 170,000 clones, about 86% of them detected once, and 1.4% sits in the top ten. Germline-derived CDR1 and CDR2 are MNHEY and SVGAGI. V lost 4 bases and J 4 bases, leaving 20 bases between the germline ends. CDR3 length: 16 residues. The sequenced sample consisted of PBMCs. The rearrangement joins TRBV6-5 to TRBJ2-7; a weak D match, TRBD2 (6 bases). This receptor was taken from a woman aged 25 to 39 in good health and CMV-seronegative. The CDR3 spells CASSSSTGTSPYEQYF. The CDR3 region has the DNA TGTGCCAGCAGTTCGAGTACCGGGACTTCACCTTACGAGCAGTACTTC.